These 15 T cell receptor beta chains share one sample of origin, sequenced in a study of OX40 agonist ivuxolimab in advanced cancers. The assay was immunoSEQ multiplex PCR, and TCRdb's table has in-frame clones only and misses some. Of approximately 81,000 clones in the sample, more than 85% were seen once. Here the sequenced sample was CD4+ or CD8+ T cells sorted from blood, taken in a trial of the OX40 agonist ivuxolimab. All receptors derive from an adult with an advanced solid tumor such as melanoma, head and neck, liver or kidney cancer.

This clone was recorded once. The germline gene is not matched at one end of the junction; a read error may be the cause. CDR3 protein: CASTLAGGPSEQYF. The CDR3 DNA is TGTGCCAGCACCTTAGCGGGGGGGCCGAGCGAGCAGTACTTC. This chain connects TRBV7-9 to TRBJ2-7; TRBD2 matches 11 bases. Germline CDR1 SEHNR, CDR2 FQNEAQ (reference sequence). This CDR3 contains 14 residues.

The chain has TRBV7-9 and TRBJ1-6, with D hard to call. Trimming pared 3 bases from V and 8 bases from J, leaving 14 bases between. The CDR3 runs to 15 residues. Germline CDR1 reads SEHNR; CDR2 reads FQNEAQ (reference sequence). The CDR3 loop reads CASSLNDQTDSPLHF. The CDR3 coding sequence is TGTGCCAGCAGCTTGAATGACCAAACGGATTCACCCCTCCACTTT.

The V call is TRBV7-3, the J call TRBJ2-7, with TRBD2 identical over 9 bases. This CDR3 spans 13 amino acids. The trim removed 3 bases at V and 7 bases at J, leaving 4 bases unmatched. The V gene's germline CDR1 is SGHTA and CDR2 FQGTGA. CDR3 sequence: CASSFSGSGEQYF. For the CDR3, the DNA is TGTGCCAGCAGCTTTAGCGGGAGCGGGGAGCAGTACTTC.

This clone was seen once. The V call is TRBV19, the J call TRBJ1-3; D might be TRBD1 (5 bases). V was shortened by 1 base and J by 0 bases, with 16 bases between the two germline ends. The CDR3 runs to 18 residues. Germline V gene data show CDR1 as LNHDA and CDR2 as SQIVND (reference sequence). The CDR3 coding sequence is TGTGCCAGTAGTATAGGTCCCCCAAGGACACTCTCTGGAAACACCATATATTTT. It yields the protein CASSIGPPRTLSGNTIYF.

This clone was counted once. The same CDR3 also results from other DNA sequences found in this sample. The gene calls are TRBV18 and TRBJ2-3; TRBD2 matches at 13 bases. CDR1 is KGHSH and CDR2 is LQKENI in the germline V gene. Trimming cost V 2 bases and J 3 bases; bases outside gene matches: 2. The CDR3 extends over 16 amino acids. CDR3 coding DNA: TGTGCCAGCTCACCAAGACTAGCGGGAGGAACAGATACGCAGTATTTT. It codes for CASSPRLAGGTDTQYF.

The chain combines TRBV6-5 with TRBJ2-2; D is unclear. The CDR3 has 12 residues. Germline V gives CDR1 MNHEY, CDR2 SVGAGI. The V end lost 7 bases, the J end lost 7 bases, and 10 bases lay between the germline ends. This CDR3 is CASTRRGGELFF. In DNA form, the CDR3 reads TGTGCCAGCACTAGACGAGGCGGGGAGCTGTTTTTT.

The rearrangement uses TRBV6-1 and TRBJ1-3, with a weak D call TRBD1 (6 bases). The CDR3 loop spans 14 amino acids. The V and J ends lost 8 bases and 5 bases respectively, with 16 bases between them. The germline V gene encodes CDR1 MNHNS and CDR2 SASEGT. This CDR3 reads CASGGQQGRNTIYF. DNA for the CDR3: TGTGCCAGCGGTGGACAGCAGGGGAGAAACACCATATATTTT.

The chain combines TRBV19 with TRBJ1-1, with D hard to call. This CDR3 contains 13 residues. Germline assignment: CDR1 LNHDA and CDR2 SQIVND (reference sequence). Between the trimmed V and J ends, which lost 7 bases and 3 bases, there was a span of 12 bases. Written as DNA, the CDR3 is TGTGCCAGTAAATGGCGCGGCTACACTGAAGCTTTCTTT. Translation gives CASKWRGYTEAFF.

The chain links TRBV5-4 to TRBJ2-2, with a tentative D call TRBD1 (6 bases). Per germline, CDR1 SGHNT and CDR2 YYREEE (reference sequence). CDR3 size: 16 residues. The V end was cut by 3 bases, the J end by 0 bases, with 12 bases between. Here the CDR3 DNA reads TGTGCCAGCAGCTCTGGGACACATACGAACACCGGGGAGCTGTTTTTT. Its translation is CASSSGTHTNTGELFF.

The rearrangement uses TRBV18 and TRBJ1-1; 8 bases align to TRBD1. CDR3 length: 16 residues. The J segment lost 4 bases and the V segment lost 0 bases, leaving 7 bases of the junction unmatched. The germline V gene encodes CDR1 KGHSH and CDR2 LQKENI. CDR3 sequence (DNA): TGTGCCAGCTCACCACCGGGGCCAGGGGGCTTCACTGAAGCTTTCTTT. It translates to CASSPPGPGGFTEAFF.

The chain joins TRBV6-6 to TRBJ2-7; D gene ambiguous. CDR3 length: 15 residues. Trimming cost V 5 bases and J 6 bases, with 20 bases left between them. Germline loops: CDR1 MNHNY, CDR2 SVGAGI (reference sequence). CDR3 in DNA: TGTGCCAGCAGTCCGTCACTCGAGGCAAGGCCCGAGCAGTACTTC. It is translated as CASSPSLEARPEQYF.

This clone came up a few times. This sequence joins TRBV4-2 and TRBJ1-3; D call uncertain. CDR3 length: 14 residues. The ends were cut back, 4 bases at V and 2 bases at J, with 9 bases in the middle. The germline CDR1 and CDR2 sequences are LGHNA and YNFKEQ. This CDR3 is CASSPAGTGNTIYF. In DNA, the CDR3 is TGTGCCAGCAGCCCCGCAGGAACTGGAAACACCATATATTTT.

This rearrangement joins TRBV30 to TRBJ1-6; D is unresolved. Germline V CDR1 and CDR2: GTSNPN, SVGIG (reference sequence). The CDR3 has 13 residues. V lost 0 bases, J lost 6 bases, and 6 bases lay in between. CDR3 protein: CAWSVNSNSPLHF. The CDR3 DNA reads TGTGCCTGGAGTGTAAACAGTAATTCACCCCTCCACTTT.

This chain joins TRBV4-3 and TRBJ1-5, with 9 positions matching TRBD1. The CDR3 is made up of 15 amino acids. Germline values: CDR1 LGHNA, CDR2 YSLEER. V dropped 6 bases and J dropped 5; count of bases not matched to a gene: 8. The CDR3 loop is CASRRDRVKDQPQHF. CDR3 in DNA: TGCGCCAGCAGGAGGGACAGGGTGAAAGATCAGCCCCAGCATTTT.

The J gene is TRBJ2-1, the V gene TRBV2, with TRBD2 identical over 12 bases. Trimming cost V 6 bases and J 8 bases; bases outside gene matches: 11. CDR3 length: 16 amino acids. CDR1 and CDR2 (germline): SNHLY, FYNNEI. CDR3 sequence: CASSALTSGRDDEQFF. CDR3 DNA sequence: TGTGCCAGCAGCGCCCTGACTAGCGGGAGAGACGATGAGCAGTTCTTC.